Each of the 18 T cell receptor beta chains below was sequenced from the same sample in a study of metastatic and nonmetastatic thyroid tumors. TCRdb re-called the PCR reads with MiXCR. This table has around 26,000 clones, 20% to 25% appearing once. No treatment of any kind had been given to any patient before thyroid surgery. The specimen sequenced was adjacent normal tissue. Receptors originate from a female donor with papillary thyroid cancer or a benign thyroid nodule (not recorded which). Some clones in this sample may be carry-over from other donors' samples.

Comment on this clone: An end of the junction differs from the germline gene, which may be a read error. The V call is TRBV27, the J call TRBJ1-1, with D unresolved. Germline values: CDR1 MNHEY, CDR2 SMNVEV (reference sequence). The CDR3 loop spans 13 amino acids. The CDR3 coding sequence is TGTGCCAACAGTCCGGCCGGCCATACTCAAGCTTTCTTT. Translation: CANSPAGHTQAFF.

In this sample, this clone turned up a few times. V and J are TRBV2 and TRBJ2-7, with a tentative D call TRBD2 (7 bases). Germline CDR1 and CDR2: SNHLY and FYNNEI. The CDR3 loop spans 13 amino acids. The V gene lost 7 bases and the J gene lost 0 bases, with 10 bases spanning the gap. In DNA, the CDR3 is TGTGCCAGCAAGGGGGGGAGCTCCTACGAGCAGTACTTC. The encoded protein is CASKGGSSYEQYF.

This clone occurred many times. The chain combines TRBV6-2 or TRBV6-3 with TRBJ1-1, with TRBD1 identical over 8 bases. Looked up from germline, CDR1 is MNHEY and CDR2 is SVGEGT. CDR3 length: 14 amino acids. V gave up 5 bases and J gave up 0 bases; unmatched junction bases: 2. The CDR3 reads CASSRTGLNTEAFF. The CDR3 region has the DNA TGTGCCAGCAGTCGGACAGGGTTGAACACTGAAGCTTTCTTT.

The table lists this clone with many counts. J is TRBJ1-4 and V is TRBV3-1; D is ambiguous. The CDR3 is 15 residues long. V was cut by 3 bases and J by 2 bases, with 10 bases left in between. The V gene's germline CDR1 is LGHDT and CDR2 YNNKEL (reference sequence). The CDR3 DNA reads TGTGCCAGCAGCCAGCGTGGGTTCACTAATGAAAAACTGTTTTTT. The encoded protein is CASSQRGFTNEKLFF. The full variable domain, completed using reference TRBV3-1 and TRBJ1-4, is DTAVSQTPKYLVTQMGNDKSIKCEQNLGHDTMYWYKQDSKKFLKIMFSYNNKELIINETVPNRFSPKSPDKAHLNLHINSLELGDSAVYFCASSQRGFTNEKLFFGSGTQLSVL.

This clone was found many times. One end of the junction fails to match germline, which may point to a read error. The chain couples TRBV25-1 to TRBJ2-1, with TRBD2 matching over 12 bases. From germline, CDR1 is MGHDK and CDR2 SYGVNS. This CDR3 region has 15 residues. CDR3 protein: CAGSAWTSGNNEQFF. CDR3 nucleotides: TGTGCCGGCAGTGCCTGGACTAGCGGGAACAATGAGCAGTTCTTC.

This clone was observed at least ten times. The chain links TRBV19 to TRBJ1-2; tentative D call: TRBD1 (5 bases). Germline-derived CDR1 and CDR2 are LNHDA and SQIVND (reference sequence). Trimming stripped 7 bases from V and 4 bases from J, with 10 bases between. CDR3 length: 12 residues. The CDR3 here is CASKGPVYGYTF. For the CDR3, the DNA is TGTGCCAGTAAGGGACCCGTCTATGGCTACACCTTC.

This clone was seen many times. This chain connects TRBV2 to TRBJ2-5; either TRBD1 or TRBD2 may supply D (5 bases each). The CDR3 length is 13 residues. V was shortened by 6 bases and J by 4 bases, with 12 bases between the two germline ends. In germline, CDR1 is SNHLY, CDR2 FYNNEI. CDR3 bases: TGTGCCAGCAGGCGCCTTGGGGGAGAGACCCAGTACTTC. Translation gives CASRRLGGETQYF.

By its share, this clone is medium-sized. The chain is built from TRBV19 and TRBJ2-1; 11 nucleotides align to TRBD1. Germline-derived CDR1 and CDR2 are LNHDA and SQIVND (reference sequence). The CDR3 contains 15 residues. Trimming took 5 bases from V and 8 from J; bases not matched to a gene: 8. This chain's CDR3 is CASSFPGQGVYEQFF. CDR3 bases: TGTGCCAGTAGTTTCCCGGGACAGGGGGTTTATGAGCAGTTCTTC.

With respect to this clone: An end of the junction does not agree with germline; a read error may underlie this. CDR3 bases: TGTGCCAGCAGTCCCCTTCGGGAGGACTATTTCCCGAACGCCACCGGGGCGCTGTTTTTT. Translating gives CASSPLREDYFPNATGALFF. The chain couples TRBV7-2 to TRBJ2-2, with 7 bases identical to TRBD2. The germline V gene has CDR1 SGHTA and CDR2 FQGNSA. The CDR3 loop spans 20 amino acids.

This clone was counted at least ten times. V usage is TRBV27 and J usage is TRBJ2-5, with TRBD1 identical over 7 bases. This CDR3 region has 15 residues. V lost 5 bases and J lost 5; bases outside the gene matches: 11. Germline V gene sequence: CDR1 MNHEY, CDR2 SMNVEV (reference sequence). CDR3 coding DNA: TGTGCCAGCAGTCCGACAGGGTATTACCTGGAGACCCAGTACTTC. Protein product: CASSPTGYYLETQYF.

This clone is deemed medium-sized (0.01 to 0.1%). The CDR3 DNA reads as TGTGCCAGCAGACGCACAGGGGGGTTTGGAACTGAAGCTTTCTTT. Encoded protein: CASRRTGGFGTEAFF. The V and J genes are TRBV6-1 and TRBJ1-1, with 8 bases that match TRBD1. From germline, CDR1 is MNHNS and CDR2 SASEGT. There are 15 residues in the CDR3. V shed 6 bases and J 5 bases; nucleotides not matched to a gene: 11.

This clone was seen ten or more times. The chain couples TRBV20-1 to TRBJ2-2, with 15 positions matching TRBD2. Per the germline V gene, CDR1 is DFQATT and CDR2 is SNEGSKA (reference sequence). J was trimmed by 5 bases and V by 1 base; bases with no gene match: 8. The CDR3 spans 18 residues. The chain's CDR3 is CSARGPLGTSGGTGELFF. CDR3 in DNA: TGCAGTGCTAGAGGCCCCCTCGGGACTAGCGGGGGGACCGGGGAGCTGTTTTTT.

This clone was observed once. V usage is TRBV11-2 and J usage is TRBJ2-7; 7 bases are shared with TRBD2. J was trimmed by 0 bases and V by 4 bases; bases with no gene match: 3. The length of the CDR3 is 14 residues. From germline, CDR1 is SGHAT and CDR2 FQNNGV. The CDR3 here is CASSSLAGSYEQYF. The CDR3 bases are TGTGCCAGCAGCTCTTTAGCGGGCTCCTACGAGCAGTACTTC.

This clone turned up a few times. It may be a read error: a sequence one base away is much more abundant. The chain carries TRBV4-2 and TRBJ2-7; D ambiguous. Germline CDR1 reads LGHNA; CDR2 reads YNFKEQ. The CDR3 contains 14 residues. With 1 base removed from V and 10 bases from J, the gap between germline ends came to 17 bases. The CDR3 spells CASSQGARKDLQYF. Here the CDR3 DNA reads TGTGCCAGCAGCCAAGGGGCACGAAAGGACCTCCAGTACTTC.

This clone showed up many times. CDR3 amino acids: CASSVDGTGSNQPQHF. The CDR3 DNA reads TGTGCCAGCAGCGTAGATGGGACAGGGAGCAATCAGCCCCAGCATTTT. V usage is TRBV9 and J usage is TRBJ1-5; 9 positions agree with TRBD1. V shed 0 bases, J shed 1 base, and the junction held 2 bases outside the gene matches. There are 16 residues in the CDR3. Per germline, CDR1 SGDLS and CDR2 YYNGEE.

For this clone: One base away lies a much larger clone, so this may be a sequencing read error. The chain carries TRBV20-1 and TRBJ2-4; 8 bases align to TRBD1. The CDR3 is 14 residues long. Trimming cost V 2 bases and J 9 bases; bases outside gene matches: 9. Germline V lookup: CDR1 DFQATT, CDR2 SNEGSKA (reference sequence). CDR3 DNA sequence: TGCAGTGCTAGAAGGACAGGGACACAAAGCATTCAGTACTTC. As protein: CSARRTGTQSIQYF.

This clone rates as medium-sized. The chain has TRBV6-6 and TRBJ1-6; D uncertain. This CDR3 has 17 amino acids. Germline V gives CDR1 MNHNY, CDR2 SVGAGI (reference sequence). Trimming removed 2 bases from V and 0 bases from J, with 11 bases in between. CDR3 nucleotide sequence: TGTGCCAGCAGTTACGGGCGACGGAGCTCCTATAATTCACCCCTCCACTTT. Translating gives CASSYGRRSSYNSPLHF.

This clone is medium-sized (0.01 to 0.1%) in the sample. The chain couples TRBV2 to TRBJ2-1; D is possibly TRBD1 or TRBD2 (6 bases each). The CDR3 spans 13 residues. The germline gives CDR1 SNHLY, CDR2 FYNNEI. Between the trimmed V and J ends, which lost 6 bases and 10 bases, there was a span of 16 bases. The CDR3 DNA reads TGTGCCAGCAGCGAAAGGGGGGCCGGAGAGCAGTTCTTC. It yields the protein CASSERGAGEQFF.